This entry describes one T cell receptor beta chain. Its antigen is still unknown. Germline values: CDR1 SGHRS, CDR2 YFSETQ. This CDR3 is 16 amino acids long. Trimming cost V 5 bases and J 0 bases; bases outside gene matches: 8. These data are taken from a study of cytomegalovirus exposure and HLA in healthy donors. At the level of the study: About 85 million unique TCRs from HLA-typed donors were held in an early release of data. Study-level results: Clonal expansion, a later analysis showed, was greater in HLA-associated TCR beta chains than in equally common others. Previous analysis showed most TCR beta V segments were productive about 87% or about 30% of the time. Rarity marked most TCR sequences, yet some public TCRs occurred in many donors.

With 60 Vbeta and 13 Jbeta primers, the PCR was carried out. This table comes from immunoSEQ multiplex PCR, and its TCRdb copy is limited to in-frame clones, with some not included. Here the sample spans more than 110,000 clones, more than 75% being singletons. The sample consisted of PBMCs. The V gene is TRBV5-1, the J gene TRBJ2-1, with 7 positions matching TRBD2. The sequence was collected from a middle-aged man in good health and CMV-seronegative. Written as DNA, the CDR3 is TGCGCCAGCAGGTCGTCTAGCGGCGTCTCCTACAATGAGCAGTTCTTC. Translation gives CASRSSSGVSYNEQFF.